Listed below are T cell receptor beta chains from one sample, sequenced in a study of shared clonotypes between healthy human individuals. The table came from immunoSEQ multiplex PCR; TCRdb's copy has only in-frame clones and leaves some out. Among under 2,000,000 clones listed, just under 95% were seen once. The sequenced sample consisted of naive CD8+ T cells sorted from blood. Every receptor here comes from a man aged 18 to 30 in good health. The conserved cysteine and the conserved F or W are not part of the CDR3 here.

>TRBJ2-7|TRBV19
ASSITSGSYEQY
>TRBJ2-7|TRBV4-1
ASSQVGTVGEQY
>TRBJ1-1|TRBV29-1
SVDGSGVATEAF
>TRBJ2-3|TRBV5-4
ASTGAGGITDTQY
>TRBJ2-3|TRBV25-1
ASTWGSSDTQY
>TRBJ1-2|TRBV4-2
ASSQERQLGGYT
>TRBJ2-3|TRBV10-3
AISEVLAASSTDTQY
>TRBJ2-1|TRBV7-9
ASCLGGNEQF
>TRBJ1-2|TRBV7-9
ASSGGQFTNYGYT
>TRBJ2-7|TRBV6-5
ASSYSEETLIYEQY
>TRBJ1-5|TRBV6-5
ASSYAIRGQPQH
>TRBJ1-4|TRBV5-5
ASSLEGEDAFRKLF
>TRBJ1-1|TRBV13
ASSQRTGSTEAF
>TRBJ2-1|TRBV4-1
ASSQENRNEQF
>TRBJ2-7|TRBV28
ASSSTYEQY
>TRBJ1-4|TRBV27
ASSLQTPTATNEKLF
>TRBJ2-1|TRBV27
ASSLNVGDSPRNEQF
>TRBJ2-2|TRBV27
ASRRGRELF
>TRBJ2-7|TRBV14
ASSQGWLSEQY
>TRBJ2-2|TRBV7-6
ASRDPQGARGTGELF
>TRBJ1-1|TRBV13
ASSLGQMNTEAF
>TRBJ2-5|TRBV27
ASSSGGVWSSQETQY
>TRBJ2-5|TRBV27
ASSLLASGGFQETQY
>TRBJ2-7|TRBV7-9
ASSLEVPYEQY
>TRBJ2-2|TRBV27
ASSVRGSGMPNTGELF
>TRBJ1-1|TRBV7-9
ASSFRTGTEEAF
>TRBJ1-2|TRBV19
ASRWGDGGYT
>TRBJ1-1|TRBV7-6
ASSLRQGPNTEAF
>TRBJ2-7|TRBV27
ASSKTWGSSYEQY
>TRBJ2-7|TRBV9
ASSNGEGVSPYEQY
>TRBJ2-5|TRBV5-1
ASSFLFQQETQY